This T cell receptor (beta chain) comes out of a study of PD-1 blockade in classical Hodgkin lymphoma. Study-level results: CD4+ TCR diversity rose significantly by C4D1, and CD8+ TCR diversity did not. Undefined causes, possibly disease activity or prior therapy, underlie the repertoire differences.

Each patient's relapse followed autologous stem cell transplantation, and brentuximab vedotin exposure varied. Profiled with immunoSEQ multiplex PCR; TCRdb holds only in-frame clones, not every one. The sample holds tens of thousands of clones, roughly nine tenths seen once. To note about this clone: Antigen specificity is unknown.

The sequence was collected from a human donor with classical Hodgkin lymphoma. The sample consisted of peripheral blood mononuclear cells (PBMCs), taken at baseline.

CDR3 in amino acids: CASSGGRGYEQYF. The CDR3 DNA reads as TGTGCCAGCAGCGGAGGGAGGGGATACGAGCAGTACTTC. The chain recombines TRBV7-4 with TRBJ2-7; TRBD2 aligns across 7 bases. J gave up 4 bases and V 5 bases, and 5 bases lay outside the gene matches. This CDR3 contains 13 residues. Germline CDR1 and CDR2: SGHVT and SQSDAQ.